A single sample gave rise to the 21 T cell receptor beta chains below, sequenced in a study of blood T cell repertoires in COVID-19. Here immunoSEQ multiplex PCR was the method, and the copy in TCRdb shows in-frame clones only, minus some. This repertoire shows around 140,000 clones, approximately 87% found once; its top ten account for approximately 10%. The material sequenced was PBMCs or T cells enriched from blood (not recorded which). The receptors here all came from a man in his 60s who had recovered from COVID-19.

This chain uses TRBV11-2 with TRBJ2-5; the match to TRBD1 covers 7 bases. The V gene's germline CDR1 is SGHAT and CDR2 FQNNGV. The ends lost 6 bases at V and 5 bases at J; junction bases unmatched: 3. The CDR3 extends over 12 amino acids. The CDR3 DNA reads TGTGCCAGCAGTACAGGGGATGAGACCCAGTACTTC. Protein product: CASSTGDETQYF.

The J gene is TRBJ2-6, the V gene TRBV5-1, with 9 bases aligning to TRBD1. The CDR3 has 15 residues. V was clipped by 7 bases and J by 3 bases; unmatched bases: 5. Germline V gene data show CDR1 as SGHRS and CDR2 as YFSETQ. CDR3 bases: TGCGCCAGCTGGACAGGGGTTGGTGGGGCCAACGTCCTGACTTTC. It specifies CASWTGVGGANVLTF.

The chain joins TRBV5-5 to TRBJ2-1; the match to TRBD2 covers 8 bases. J lost 2 bases, V lost 5 bases, and 9 bases had no gene match. Germline V CDR1 and CDR2: SGHKS, YYEKEE (reference sequence). The CDR3 is made up of 16 amino acids. CDR3 region: CASRSRGGLAYNEQFF. CDR3 sequence (DNA): TGTGCCAGCAGGTCACGGGGGGGACTAGCCTACAATGAGCAGTTCTTC.

The chain links TRBV9 to TRBJ2-2; 8 bases are a match to TRBD2. The germline gives CDR1 SGDLS, CDR2 YYNGEE. The length of the CDR3 is 14 residues. J gave up 6 bases and V 4 bases, and 5 bases lay outside the gene matches. The DNA for the CDR3 is TGTGCCAGCAGCTTATGGACTAGCTCCGGGGAGCTGTTTTTT. It specifies CASSLWTSSGELFF. Full variable domain (missing parts from reference TRBV9 and TRBJ2-2): DSGVTQTPKHLITATGQRVTLRCSPRSGDLSVYWYQQSLDQGLQFLIQYYNGEERAKGNILERFSAQQFPDLHSELNLSSLELGDSALYFCASSLWTSSGELFFGEGSRLTVL.

Worth noting for this clone: This sample includes further DNA sequences coding for the same CDR3. The chain employs TRBV9 and TRBJ2-5; possible D gene TRBD2, 5 bases. Deletions cut 4 bases from V and 3 bases from J, with 7 bases between. Germline V gene lookup returns CDR1 SGDLS and CDR2 YYNGEE. The CDR3 loop spans 12 amino acids. The CDR3 coding sequence is TGTGCCAGCAGCACTAGTGAAGAGACCCAGTACTTC. Amino acids: CASSTSEETQYF.

This clone appeared a single time. The genes are TRBV6-5 and TRBJ2-3, with TRBD2 matching over 7 bases. V lost 8 bases to trimming and J lost 3 bases; unmatched junction nucleotides: 8. Per germline, CDR1 MNHEY and CDR2 SVGAGI. This CDR3 contains 14 residues. CDR3 in DNA: TGTGCCAGCGGGGGAGGGGTCAGGACAGATACGCAGTATTTT. Translated, it gives CASGGGVRTDTQYF.

The J gene is TRBJ1-2, the V gene TRBV6-5, with TRBD1 as a possible D gene (5 bases). CDR1 MNHEY and CDR2 SVGAGI come from the germline V gene. This CDR3 comprises 13 residues. V lost 3 bases and J lost 4, with 9 bases in between. This CDR3 reads CASSYDSAYGYTF. The DNA of the CDR3 is TGTGCCAGCAGTTATGACAGTGCCTATGGCTACACCTTC.

The CDR3 region has the DNA TGTGCCAGCAGTACGGGACTAGGAGCTTTCTTT. Protein product: CASSTGLGAFF. This chain joins TRBV6-6 and TRBJ1-1; possible D gene TRBD1, 5 bases. The CDR3 has 11 residues. Deletions cut 5 bases from V and 10 bases from J, with 11 bases between. The germline CDR1 and CDR2 sequences are MNHNY and SVGAGI (reference sequence).

The chain uses TRBV19 and TRBJ2-3, with a possible D match to TRBD1 (7 bases). Trimming shortened V by 2 bases and J by 6 bases, and 18 bases separated the two germline ends. This CDR3 is 16 amino acids long. Germline CDR1 is LNHDA and CDR2 is SQIVND (reference sequence). The DNA of the CDR3 is TGTGCCAGTAGTATATCGCGGGACAGCTCCGGGGATACGCAGTATTTT. This sequence encodes CASSISRDSSGDTQYF. The entire variable domain, with the rest obtained from reference TRBV19 and TRBJ2-3, is as follows: DGGITQSPKYLFRKEGQNVTLSCEQNLNHDAMYWYRQDPGQGLRLIYYSQIVNDFQKGDIAEGYSVSREKKESFPLTVTSAQKNPTAFYLCASSISRDSSGDTQYFGPGTRLTVL.

In this sample, this clone turned up a few times. The chain employs TRBV3-1 (or the pseudogene TRBV3-2) and TRBJ1-6; no reliable D call. CDR3 length equals 14 residues. CDR1 and CDR2 (germline): LGHDT, YNNKEL (reference sequence). The V and J ends lost 1 base and 8 bases respectively, with 9 bases between them. CDR3 loop: CASSQVTSYSPLHF. CDR3 nucleotide sequence: TGTGCCAGCAGCCAAGTTACCAGTTATTCACCCCTCCACTTT.

V is TRBV6-2 or TRBV6-3 and J is TRBJ2-3, with 9 bases matching TRBD2. Germline CDR1 is MNHEY and CDR2 is SVGEGT. The CDR3 covers 18 residues. V was pared by 4 bases and J by 0 bases, with 11 bases of the junction left unmatched. CDR3 DNA: TGTGCCAGCAGTTTTGGACAGCTAGCGGGGTCCAGCACAGATACGCAGTATTTT. Translating gives CASSFGQLAGSSTDTQYF.

The CDR3 here is CATSTPNTGELFF. DNA for the CDR3: TGTGCCACCAGTACTCCTAACACCGGGGAGCTGTTTTTT. The J gene is TRBJ2-2, the V gene TRBV15; unclear D gene. This CDR3 has 13 residues. Trimming stripped 6 bases from V and 2 bases from J, with 7 bases between. Per germline, CDR1 LNHNV and CDR2 YYDKDF (reference sequence).

The chain uses TRBV5-1 and TRBJ2-2, with a possible D match to TRBD2 (5 bases). Germline values: CDR1 SGHRS, CDR2 YFSETQ. This CDR3 comprises 13 residues. Trimming took off 3 bases at V and 9 bases at J, with 12 bases between the two ends. Here the CDR3 DNA reads TGCGCCAGCAGCTCCCGCAGCGGTCGGGAGCTGTTTTTT. Its protein is CASSSRSGRELFF.

This chain links TRBV7-9 with TRBJ1-3; TRBD1 aligns across 9 bases. The CDR3 runs to 14 residues. V was pared by 5 bases and J by 4 bases, with 3 bases of the junction left unmatched. Germline assignment: CDR1 SEHNR and CDR2 FQNEAQ (reference sequence). The CDR3 region is CASSNRGLGNTIYF. In nucleotides, the CDR3 is TGTGCCAGCAGCAACAGGGGGCTCGGAAACACCATATATTTT.

V gene TRBV6-1 combines with J gene TRBJ1-1; D uncertain. CDR1 is MNHNS, CDR2 SASEGT, per germline. The ends were cut back, 2 bases at V and 2 bases at J, with 6 bases in the middle. The CDR3 loop spans 13 amino acids. The CDR3 nucleotides are TGTGCCAGCAGTGAACGTAGAAACACTGAAGCTTTCTTT. This gives the protein CASSERRNTEAFF.

The CDR3 bases are TGTGCCAGCAGCTCCCGGGGGGGGACAGGGACCTACGAGCAGTACTTC. Protein sequence: CASSSRGGTGTYEQYF. This chain joins TRBV7-9 and TRBJ2-7; possibly TRBD1 for D (9 bases). CDR1 is SEHNR and CDR2 is FQNEAQ in the germline V gene (reference sequence). This CDR3 contains 16 residues. V was shortened by 4 bases and J by 2 bases, with 18 bases between the two germline ends. Based on the CDR3 plus reference TRBV7-9 and TRBJ2-7, the full variable domain is DTGVSQNPRHKITKRGQNVTFRCDPISEHNRLYWYRQTLGQGPEFLTYFQNEAQLEKSRLLSDRFSAERPKGSFSTLEIQRTEQGDSAMYLCASSSRGGTGTYEQYFGPGTRLTVT.

The rearrangement joins TRBV19 to TRBJ2-1; D might be TRBD2 (6 bases). Between the trimmed V and J ends, which lost 6 bases and 4 bases, there was a span of 13 bases. This CDR3 contains 14 residues. Germline V CDR1 and CDR2: LNHDA, SQIVND (reference sequence). Written as DNA, the CDR3 is TGTGCCAGTAGCCGGGACTTCTTATACAATGAGCAGTTCTTC. Amino acid sequence: CASSRDFLYNEQFF.

The V and J genes are TRBV28 and TRBJ1-1; D possibly corresponds to TRBD1 (5 bases). Trimming took 7 bases from V and 0 from J, leaving 15 bases between them. Germline CDR1 MDHEN, CDR2 SYDVKM. The CDR3 sequence is 15 residues long. The CDR3 nucleotides are TGTGCCAGCACGGGCAGGACAAACGTGAACACTGAAGCTTTCTTT. Translating it yields CASTGRTNVNTEAFF.

This sequence joins TRBV11-2 and TRBJ2-2; TRBD2 matches 10 bases. The CDR3 runs 18 residues. Looked up from germline, CDR1 is SGHAT and CDR2 is FQNNGV. V was pared by 1 base and J by 6 bases, with 11 bases of the junction left unmatched. In DNA, the CDR3 is TGTGCCAGCAGCTTAGGACCCCCCCTAGCGGGGGACCCCGGGGAGCTGTTTTTT. Translation gives CASSLGPPLAGDPGELFF.

This rearrangement joins TRBV3-1 (or the pseudogene TRBV3-2) to TRBJ2-2, with 8 bases fitting TRBD1. Germline V lookup: CDR1 LGHDT, CDR2 YNNKEL (reference sequence). J lost 4 bases, V lost 3 bases, and 4 bases had no gene match. The CDR3 contains 15 residues. CDR3 nucleotide sequence: TGTGCCAGCAGCCAGAGGACAGGGATCACCGGGGAGCTGTTTTTT. Amino acid sequence: CASSQRTGITGELFF.

The J gene is TRBJ1-2, the V gene TRBV28, with 7 positions matching TRBD1. Trimming took 1 base from V and 4 from J; bases not matched to a gene: 18. CDR1 and CDR2 (germline): MDHEN, SYDVKM. The CDR3 spans 19 residues. CDR3 coding DNA: TGTGCCAGCAGTTTATATAAAAGGGGACAGCCCGAATATACCTATGGCTACACCTTC. Encoded protein: CASSLYKRGQPEYTYGYTF.